Below, 11 T cell receptor beta chains from the same sample are listed, as sequenced in a study of lymphopenia after photon versus proton radiotherapy. This table comes from immunoSEQ multiplex PCR, and its TCRdb copy is limited to in-frame clones, with some not included. The table has around 20,000 clones, 85% to 95% seen once. This sample comprised peripheral blood, obtained from a patient treated with photon-based radiotherapy. All receptors derive from a man in his sixties with pancreatic cancer.

With regard to this clone: One end of the junction does not line up with germline, which may come from a read error. The gene calls are TRBV7-2 and TRBJ2-5; D is undetermined. This CDR3 spans 13 amino acids. The germline V gene encodes CDR1 SGHTA and CDR2 FQGNSA. CDR3 sequence reads: CASSLAPQETQYF. As DNA, the CDR3 is TGTGCCAGCAGTTTAGCTCCCCAAGAGACCCAGTACTTC.

The V and J genes are TRBV21-1 and TRBJ2-3; no DNA check was done on the table's D call, TRBD1. TRBV21-1 is classified as a pseudogene. This CDR3 is built from 19 residues. Written as DNA, the CDR3 is TGTGCCAGCACTCACGCTACTAAAGGTGACAGGAAGAGCACAGATACGCAGTATTTT. Protein product: CASTHATKGDRKSTDTQYF.

This chain joins TRBV4-3 and TRBJ1-2; weak D call: TRBD1 (6 bases). Germline-derived CDR1 and CDR2 are LGHNA and YSLEER. Trimming shortened V by 0 bases and J by 0 bases, and 11 bases separated the two germline ends. The CDR3 sequence is 16 residues long. CDR3 loop: CASSQDAAGANYGYTF. DNA for the CDR3: TGCGCCAGCAGCCAAGATGCGGCAGGGGCTAACTATGGCTACACCTTC.

This chain uses TRBV9 with TRBJ1-4, with unresolved D. The V end lost 1 base, the J end lost 0 bases, and 7 bases lay between the germline ends. Germline CDR1 SGDLS, CDR2 YYNGEE. This CDR3 is 15 amino acids long. CDR3 sequence (DNA): TGTGCCAGCAGCGTAAACTTTGCAACTAATGAAAAACTGTTTTTT. Translated, it gives CASSVNFATNEKLFF.

The J gene is TRBJ2-1, the V gene TRBV18; D ambiguous. The CDR3 runs to 14 residues. Germline V gene sequence: CDR1 KGHSH, CDR2 LQKENI. With 2 bases removed from V and 1 base from J, the gap between germline ends came to 6 bases. CDR3 region: CASSPKGSYNEQFF. The CDR3 coding sequence is TGTGCCAGCTCACCAAAGGGATCCTACAATGAGCAGTTCTTC. The full variable domain, with the rest looked up from reference TRBV18 and TRBJ2-1, is NAGVMQNPRHLVRRRGQEARLRCSPMKGHSHVYWYRQLPEEGLKFMVYLQKENIIDESGMPKERFSAEFPKEGPSILRIQQVVRGDSAAYFCASSPKGSYNEQFFGPGTRLTVL.

This rearrangement joins TRBV6-5 to TRBJ2-2; TRBD1 aligns across 7 bases. After removal of 10 bases from V and 2 bases from J, the junction contained 10 bases not matched to a gene. Germline V gives CDR1 MNHEY, CDR2 SVGAGI. The CDR3 totals 15 residues. The CDR3 DNA follows: TGTGCCACCCGAGCGGACAGGATAAACACCGGGGAGCTGTTTTTT. Translation gives CATRADRINTGELFF.

This clone was picked up one time. The chain employs TRBV7-2 and TRBJ2-1; D is unclear. CDR3 length: 11 amino acids. CDR1 and CDR2 (germline): SGHTA, FQGNSA. The V gene lost 1 base and the J gene lost 10 bases, with 5 bases spanning the gap. In nucleotides, the CDR3 is TGTGCCAGCAGCTTAGTTCGGGAGCAGTTCTTC. Its protein product is CASSLVREQFF.

V and J are TRBV30 and TRBJ2-5; D gene unclear. Trimming left V 2 bases short and J 5 bases short, with 15 bases between. Germline CDR1 is GTSNPN and CDR2 is SVGIG (reference sequence). The CDR3 extends over 14 amino acids. The chain's CDR3 is CAWSPSLRSETQYF. CDR3 nucleotides: TGTGCCTGGAGTCCGTCGCTTAGGTCTGAGACCCAGTACTTC.

This chain connects TRBV7-3 to TRBJ1-1; no firm D call. The V end was cut by 2 bases, the J end by 2 bases, with 9 bases between. The CDR3 extends over 14 amino acids. Germline CDR1 is SGHTA and CDR2 is FQGTGA. The CDR3 protein is CASSLAAANTEAFF. CDR3 nucleotides: TGTGCCAGCAGCTTAGCAGCAGCAAACACTGAAGCTTTCTTT.

V and J are TRBV30 and TRBJ2-1; the D gene is possibly TRBD2 (6 bases). Germline V gene sequence: CDR1 GTSNPN, CDR2 SVGIG (reference sequence). Trimming cost V 5 bases and J 4 bases, with 18 bases left between them. This CDR3 comprises 15 residues. CDR3 amino acids: CAWCLWSGRYNEQFF. The DNA for the CDR3 is TGTGCCTGGTGCCTGTGGAGCGGGCGTTACAATGAGCAGTTCTTC.

The chain joins TRBV18 to TRBJ2-5; D gene ambiguous. CDR1 KGHSH and CDR2 LQKENI come from the germline V gene. This CDR3 comprises 13 residues. The V end was cut by 6 bases, the J end by 2 bases, with 10 bases between. The CDR3 reads CASSKSGQETQYF. CDR3 bases: TGTGCCAGCTCGAAATCGGGTCAAGAGACCCAGTACTTC.